The 29 T cell receptor beta chains reported below all come from one sample, sequenced in a study of blood T cell repertoires in COVID-19. Clones were read by immunoSEQ multiplex PCR, and TCRdb kept only the in-frame ones, dropping some. The data contain under 250,000 clones, around 86% of them singletons. Material for sequencing was peripheral blood. The receptors were gathered from a man aged 50-59 years with COVID-19, enrolled during active disease.

The chain employs TRBV18 and TRBJ1-5, with D possibly TRBD1 on 5 matching bases. CDR1 and CDR2 from the germline V gene are KGHSH and LQKENI. CDR3 length: 14 residues. Trimming took 2 bases from V and 4 from J, leaving 9 bases between them. CDR3 protein: CASSPGRENQPQHF. The CDR3, as DNA: TGTGCCAGCTCACCAGGCAGGGAAAATCAGCCCCAGCATTTT.

This chain joins TRBV20-1 and TRBJ1-1; no definite D call. Germline loops: CDR1 DFQATT, CDR2 SNEGSKA (reference sequence). The CDR3 runs to 8 residues. CDR3 bases: TGCAGCGTCACTGAAGCTTTCTTT. As protein: CSVTEAFF.

The chain recombines TRBV18 with TRBJ1-5; TRBD1 aligns across 7 bases. V dropped 3 bases and J dropped 5; count of bases not matched to a gene: 7. The CDR3 covers 15 residues. Germline values: CDR1 KGHSH, CDR2 LQKENI. The chain's CDR3 is CASSPRQGFDQPQHF. The CDR3 nucleotides are TGTGCCAGCTCACCTAGACAGGGATTCGATCAGCCCCAGCATTTT.

V usage is TRBV11-2 and J usage is TRBJ2-2; D uncertain. V lost 3 bases, J lost 0 bases, and 14 bases lay in between. The CDR3 covers 17 residues. Per germline, CDR1 SGHAT and CDR2 FQNNGV. This chain's CDR3 is CASSLLGDSANTGELFF. In nucleotides, the CDR3 is TGTGCCAGCAGCTTGCTAGGAGATTCCGCGAACACCGGGGAGCTGTTTTTT.

The chain employs TRBV5-1 and TRBJ2-1, with TRBD1 identical over 8 bases. This CDR3 is built from 13 residues. The germline V gene has CDR1 SGHRS and CDR2 YFSETQ. Trimming took 4 bases from V and 6 from J; bases not matched to a gene: 3. CDR3 sequence: CASSPTGGNEQFF. Here the CDR3 DNA reads TGCGCCAGCAGCCCTACAGGGGGCAATGAGCAGTTCTTC.

CDR3 coding DNA: TGTGCCAGCAGCAGACAGGGAGGAGGAGGAAACACCATATATTTT. Amino acid sequence: CASSRQGGGGNTIYF. This chain joins TRBV6-5 and TRBJ1-3; TRBD1 aligns across 7 bases. V lost 6 bases to trimming and J lost 4 bases; unmatched junction nucleotides: 9. The CDR3 is 15 residues long. Per germline, CDR1 MNHEY and CDR2 SVGAGI.

This chain uses TRBV6-2 or TRBV6-3 with TRBJ1-2, with D perhaps TRBD1 (5 bases). V lost 6 bases to trimming and J lost 13 bases, with 15 bases between them. The germline V gene has CDR1 MNHEY and CDR2 SVGEGT. The CDR3 loop spans 11 amino acids. As DNA, the CDR3 is TGTGCCAGCAGCGTGGGAGGGGCCGGCACCTTC. It translates to CASSVGGAGTF.

The chain combines TRBV2 with TRBJ1-5, with 9 nucleotides matching TRBD1. CDR3 size: 14 residues. V lost 5 bases and J lost 6; bases outside the gene matches: 5. Germline CDR1 SNHLY, CDR2 FYNNEI. CDR3 in DNA: TGTGCCAGCAGTTGGACAGGGGTTAGTCAGCCCCAGCATTTT. Amino acids: CASSWTGVSQPQHF.

This CDR3 is CASSTGTGVDQPQHF. The CDR3 DNA reads as TGTGCCAGCAGCACAGGGACAGGGGTTGATCAGCCCCAGCATTTT. This sequence joins TRBV7-2 and TRBJ1-5; 10 nucleotides match TRBD1. The CDR3 runs 15 residues. Germline CDR1 SGHTA, CDR2 FQGNSA. The junction had 6 bases not matched to a gene; V was cut back by 5 bases and J by 5 bases.

This clone was seen just once. The CDR3 coding sequence is TGTGCCATCAGTGAGGGCTCCTTAGCTTTCTTT. Amino acids: CAISEGSLAFF. The chain couples TRBV10-3 to TRBJ1-1; D gene uncertain. The CDR3 length is 11 residues. Germline CDR1 ENHRY, CDR2 SYGVKD. Trimming removed 2 bases from V and 10 bases from J, with 8 bases in between.

The V gene is TRBV21-1, the J gene TRBJ1-5. TRBV21-1 is tagged as a pseudogene. The CDR3 spans 14 residues. The CDR3 coding sequence is TGTGCCAGCATCGGGGGGCTGAAGGGTCAGCCCCAGCATTTT. Its translation: CASIGGLKGQPQHF.

This chain joins TRBV6-5 and TRBJ1-5, with TRBD1 matching 7 bases. This CDR3 has 13 amino acids. Germline V lookup: CDR1 MNHEY, CDR2 SVGAGI. V trimming: 2 bases; J trimming: 5 bases; junction bases outside the gene matches: 0. CDR3 coding DNA: TGTGCCAGCAGTTACGACAGGGATCAGCCCCAGCATTTT. Protein sequence: CASSYDRDQPQHF.

This clone was seen more than once but under ten times. This rearrangement joins TRBV10-3 to TRBJ1-5; maybe TRBD1 (6 bases). CDR3 size: 14 residues. Germline CDR1 reads ENHRY; CDR2 reads SYGVKD. The ends were cut back, 6 bases at V and 1 base at J, with 10 bases in the middle. The CDR3 coding sequence is TGTGCCATCAGGGACAGCCTCAGCAATCAGCCCCAGCATTTT. It yields the protein CAIRDSLSNQPQHF.

The genes are TRBV11-2 and TRBJ1-3, with a weak D call TRBD1 (6 bases). Looked up from germline, CDR1 is SGHAT and CDR2 is FQNNGV. Trimming took off 0 bases at V and 3 bases at J, with 9 bases between the two ends. This CDR3 is 15 amino acids long. CDR3 sequence (DNA): TGTGCCAGCAGCTTAGAGTACAGGGTTGGAAACACCATATATTTT. Translated, it gives CASSLEYRVGNTIYF.

The chain employs TRBV10-2 and TRBJ2-5; D is ambiguous. Germline CDR1 WSHSY, CDR2 SAAADI. Trimming left V 6 bases short and J 5 bases short, with 7 bases between. This CDR3 has 11 residues. The CDR3 region has the DNA TGCGCCAGCAGACTCGGGGAGACCCAGTACTTC. This sequence encodes CASRLGETQYF.

The chain links TRBV6-4 to TRBJ1-6; maybe TRBD1 (5 bases). Germline V gives CDR1 MRHNA, CDR2 SNTAGT. This CDR3 has 15 residues. Deletions cut 0 bases from V and 6 bases from J, with 9 bases between. The CDR3 region has the DNA TGTGCCAGCAGTGACTCGGGGGAGGTTAATTCACCCCTCCACTTT. This gives the protein CASSDSGEVNSPLHF.

The chain is built from TRBV10-3 and TRBJ2-2, with TRBD1 as a possible D gene (6 bases). V shed 7 bases and J shed 0 bases, with 12 bases lying between them. This CDR3 spans 15 amino acids. CDR1 and CDR2 from the germline V gene are ENHRY and SYGVKD. The CDR3 bases are TGTGCCATCACCTCCGGACAGCCGAACACCGGGGAGCTGTTTTTT. Encoded protein: CAITSGQPNTGELFF.

The chain has TRBV25-1 and TRBJ1-2, with D possibly being TRBD1 (6 bases). Germline lookup yields CDR1 MGHDK and CDR2 SYGVNS. V lost 7 bases, J lost 2 bases, and 14 bases lay in between. The CDR3 has 14 amino acids. This CDR3 reads CASTLGGANYGYTF. CDR3 DNA: TGTGCCAGCACGCTTGGGGGCGCGAACTATGGCTACACCTTC.

This sequence joins TRBV4-2 and TRBJ2-2, with D tentatively TRBD2 (5 bases). Per the germline V gene, CDR1 is LGHNA and CDR2 is YNFKEQ. CDR3 length: 16 residues. V lost 0 bases and J lost 4, with 12 bases in between. The CDR3 sequence is CASSQDSLASTGELFF. In nucleotides, the CDR3 is TGTGCCAGCAGCCAAGATAGTCTAGCCAGCACCGGGGAGCTGTTTTTT.

The CDR3 coding sequence is TGTGCCAGCAGTTTTCATGACACAAACTCTGAAGCTTTCTTT. It codes for CASSFHDTNSEAFF. The chain is built from TRBV27 and TRBJ1-1, with unresolved D. Germline V gives CDR1 MNHEY, CDR2 SMNVEV (reference sequence). V shed 3 bases and J shed 6 bases, with 14 bases lying between them. The CDR3 is 14 amino acids.

The V gene is TRBV12-3 or TRBV12-4, the J gene TRBJ1-2; D is perhaps TRBD1 (6 bases). The CDR3 is 12 amino acids. With 4 bases removed from V and 6 bases from J, the gap between germline ends came to 9 bases. CDR3: CASSSGVHGYTF. CDR3 nucleotides: TGTGCCAGCAGTTCAGGGGTTCATGGCTACACCTTC.

The chain joins TRBV18 to TRBJ2-1; a weak D match, TRBD1 (6 bases). The V gene's germline CDR1 is KGHSH and CDR2 LQKENI. This CDR3 is built from 13 residues. V was pared by 6 bases and J by 11 bases, with 17 bases between. The CDR3 DNA follows: TGTGCCAGCTCCGACCAGGGGCAGGGAAAGCAGTTCTTC. Protein: CASSDQGQGKQFF.

The V call is TRBV28, the J call TRBJ2-5; tentative D call: TRBD1 (6 bases). Germline lookup yields CDR1 MDHEN and CDR2 SYDVKM. Trimming shortened V by 7 bases and J by 5 bases, and 17 bases separated the two germline ends. There are 14 residues in the CDR3. The CDR3 sequence is CASTPAWTVETQYF. In nucleotides, the CDR3 is TGTGCCAGCACTCCAGCCTGGACAGTGGAGACCCAGTACTTC.

This clone was counted a single time. This sequence joins TRBV3-1 (or the pseudogene TRBV3-2) and TRBJ1-6; 8 nucleotides match TRBD1. The CDR3 extends over 16 amino acids. Germline CDR1 LGHDT, CDR2 YNNKEL (reference sequence). V was clipped by 1 base and J by 7 bases; unmatched bases: 6. DNA of the CDR3: TGTGCCAGCAGCCAAGCATTTGGACAGGGAAATTCACCCCTCCACTTT. Its protein product is CASSQAFGQGNSPLHF.

V gene TRBV5-1 combines with J gene TRBJ2-7, with 10 bases fitting TRBD1. J gave up 4 bases and V 3 bases, and 7 bases lay outside the gene matches. This CDR3 region has 15 residues. Germline V gives CDR1 SGHRS, CDR2 YFSETQ. The CDR3, as DNA: TGCGCCAGCAGCTCCGGGACAGGGGCATGGTACGAGCAGTACTTC. As protein: CASSSGTGAWYEQYF.

V gene TRBV23-1 combines with J gene TRBJ2-1, with a possible D match to TRBD1 (5 bases). TRBV23-1 is an ORF, and what it does is uncertain. V was pared by 10 bases and J by 7 bases, with 17 bases between. CDR3 size: 13 residues. The CDR3 region is CAKRVRDWNEQFF. Here the CDR3 DNA reads TGCGCCAAGCGCGTCAGGGATTGGAATGAGCAGTTCTTC.

The chain couples TRBV6-5 to TRBJ1-1; D remains unclear. The CDR3 runs to 13 residues. Germline-derived CDR1 and CDR2 are MNHEY and SVGAGI. V gave up 6 bases and J gave up 7 bases, with 15 bases separating them. CDR3 nucleotides: TGTGCCAGCAGCCTCCAGGTGGGCAATGAAGCTTTCTTT. Translating it yields CASSLQVGNEAFF.

This clone was found a few times. The chain links TRBV29-1 to TRBJ2-1; 7 nucleotides agree with TRBD2. V dropped 4 bases and J dropped 8; count of bases not matched to a gene: 5. Germline assignment: CDR1 SQVTM and CDR2 ANQGSEA. The CDR3 sequence is 12 residues long. The CDR3 region is CSVGTSSHEQFF. CDR3 DNA: TGCAGCGTTGGGACTAGTTCACATGAGCAGTTCTTC.

The V and J genes are TRBV11-2 and TRBJ2-7; maybe TRBD2 (5 bases). Germline values: CDR1 SGHAT, CDR2 FQNNGV. V was trimmed by 1 base and J by 6 bases, leaving 7 bases between them. This CDR3 region has 12 residues. The CDR3 nucleotides are TGTGCCAGCAGCTTAGCGGGGAGCGAGCAGTACTTC. It codes for CASSLAGSEQYF. The full variable domain, completed using reference TRBV11-2 and TRBJ2-7, is EAGVAQSPRYKIIEKRQSVAFWCNPISGHATLYWYQQILGQGPKLLIQFQNNGVVDDSQLPKDRFSAERLKGVDSTLKIQPAKLEDSAVYLCASSLAGSEQYFGPGTRLTVT.